This TCR beta chain was retrieved from a study of blood T cell repertoires in COVID-19. Study summary: Sources were T cells, B-cell-depleted T cells, or PBMCs; the material itself was cDNA or gDNA.

Sequencing used immunoSEQ multiplex PCR; TCRdb keeps in-frame clones, though not all of them. The data show about 200,000 clones, with around nine tenths seen just once and almost 4% held by the top ten. CDR3 length equals 13 residues. Germline V CDR1 and CDR2: MGHRA, YSYEKL. With 2 bases removed from V and 10 bases from J, the gap between germline ends came to 13 bases. The sequenced sample consisted of PBMCs or T cells enriched from blood (not recorded which). The TCR comes from a woman in her 30s with acute COVID-19. V gene TRBV4-1 combines with J gene TRBJ2-3, with D unresolved. The CDR3 loop reads CASSQSLGASQYF. CDR3 nucleotides: TGCGCCAGCAGCCAATCCTTAGGAGCGTCGCAGTATTTT.